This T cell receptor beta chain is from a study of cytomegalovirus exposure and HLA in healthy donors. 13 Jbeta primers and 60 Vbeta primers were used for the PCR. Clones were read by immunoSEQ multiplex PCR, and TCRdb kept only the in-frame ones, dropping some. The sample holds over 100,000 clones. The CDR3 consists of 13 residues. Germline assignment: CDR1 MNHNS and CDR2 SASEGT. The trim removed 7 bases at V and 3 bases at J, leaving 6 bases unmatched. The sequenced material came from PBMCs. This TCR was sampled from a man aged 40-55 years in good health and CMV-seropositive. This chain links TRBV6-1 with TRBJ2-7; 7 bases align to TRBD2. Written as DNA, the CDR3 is TGTGCCAGCACCCTGGCGGGGGACTACGAGCAGTACTTC. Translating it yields CASTLAGDYEQYF.